The 30 T cell receptor beta chains presented below share a single source sample, sequenced in a study of blood T cell repertoires in COVID-19. Repertoires were generated with immunoSEQ multiplex PCR, while TCRdb's copy carries only in-frame clones and drops some. This table holds a few hundred thousand clones, roughly 89% found once. The material sequenced was peripheral blood. Receptors originate from a woman aged 40 to 50 with COVID-19, enrolled during active disease.

This clone was detected once. The CDR3 DNA reads TGTGCCAGCAGCGCGAAGACAGTCCTCTCCTACGAGCAGTACTTC. Residues: CASSAKTVLSYEQYF. The gene calls are TRBV5-5 and TRBJ2-7; D is possibly TRBD1 (5 bases). CDR1 is SGHKS, CDR2 YYEKEE, per germline (reference sequence). Trimming took off 4 bases at V and 0 bases at J, with 14 bases between the two ends. CDR3 length: 15 amino acids.

This clone has more than one count but fewer than ten. The V call is TRBV27, the J call TRBJ2-7, with D perhaps matching TRBD2 (6 bases). CDR3 length: 14 amino acids. Trimming took 4 bases from V and 7 from J, leaving 17 bases between them. Per germline, CDR1 MNHEY and CDR2 SMNVEV (reference sequence). In DNA, the CDR3 is TGTGCCAGCAGTTCCCCGGGACTGGAAAGGGAGCAGTACTTC. Encoded protein: CASSSPGLEREQYF.

The chain has TRBV7-9 and TRBJ1-1; tentatively, D is TRBD1 (5 bases). Germline CDR1 and CDR2: SEHNR and FQNEAQ (reference sequence). CDR3 size: 14 residues. Trimming shortened V by 7 bases and J by 4 bases, and 16 bases separated the two germline ends. CDR3: CASIPWGESTEAFF. The CDR3 DNA is TGTGCCAGCATACCATGGGGGGAGAGCACTGAAGCTTTCTTT.

The chain has TRBV5-1 and TRBJ2-2, with D possibly being TRBD2 (6 bases). This CDR3 spans 15 amino acids. CDR1 is SGHRS, CDR2 YFSETQ, per germline. Trimming left V 0 bases short and J 6 bases short, with 12 bases between. This CDR3 is CASSLVVGGAGELFF. The CDR3 DNA is TGCGCCAGCAGCTTGGTTGTCGGCGGGGCCGGGGAGCTGTTTTTT.

V usage is TRBV9 and J usage is TRBJ2-1, with 15 bases identical to TRBD2. The germline V gene has CDR1 SGDLS and CDR2 YYNGEE. J gave up 13 bases and V 0 bases, and 8 bases lay outside the gene matches. The CDR3 runs 16 residues. The CDR3 loop reads CASSVDGLAGGSIQFF. Here the CDR3 DNA reads TGTGCCAGCAGCGTAGACGGACTAGCGGGGGGGTCCATTCAGTTCTTC. Supplemented by reference TRBV9 and TRBJ2-1, the full variable domain reads DSGVTQTPKHLITATGQRVTLRCSPRSGDLSVYWYQQSLDQGLQFLIQYYNGEERAKGNILERFSAQQFPDLHSELNLSSLELGDSALYFCASSVDGLAGGSIQFFGPGTRLTVL.

The V and J genes are TRBV28 and TRBJ2-7; 10 bases are a match to TRBD1. J gave up 2 bases and V 6 bases, and 7 bases lay outside the gene matches. The CDR3 runs 15 residues. Germline lookup yields CDR1 MDHEN and CDR2 SYDVKM. The CDR3 region is CASSLTGTGAYEQYF. In DNA form, the CDR3 reads TGTGCCAGCAGCCTGACCGGGACAGGGGCCTACGAGCAGTACTTC.

The rearrangement joins TRBV24-1 to TRBJ2-7; 7 bases align to TRBD1. The CDR3 extends over 15 amino acids. Germline V lookup: CDR1 KGHDR, CDR2 SFDVKD. The trim removed 3 bases at V and 4 bases at J, leaving 8 bases unmatched. The chain's CDR3 is CATSDPPGQIYEQYF. The CDR3 DNA reads TGTGCCACCAGTGATCCCCCGGGACAGATTTACGAGCAGTACTTC.

J is TRBJ1-5 and V is TRBV18, with D possibly TRBD1 on 5 matching bases. V lost 3 bases to trimming and J lost 1 base, with 13 bases between them. CDR3 length equals 16 residues. Germline CDR1 KGHSH, CDR2 LQKENI. Here the CDR3 reads CASSPQGRNSNQPQHF. CDR3 nucleotide sequence: TGTGCCAGCTCACCCCAGGGAAGGAACAGCAATCAGCCCCAGCATTTT.

In its sample, this clone was seen a few times. The rearrangement joins TRBV5-4 to TRBJ2-7; D perhaps matches TRBD1 (5 bases). Germline CDR1 SGHNT, CDR2 YYREEE (reference sequence). CDR3 length: 12 amino acids. The V end was cut by 4 bases, the J end by 6 bases, with 11 bases between. CDR3 DNA: TGTGCCAGCAGCATTTACAGGAGCGAGCAGTACTTC. This encodes CASSIYRSEQYF.

CDR3 sequence: CASSLVMGSTRGAFF. The CDR3 bases are TGCGCCAGCAGCTTGGTTATGGGGTCAACAAGGGGAGCTTTCTTT. This sequence joins TRBV5-1 and TRBJ1-1, with a possible D match to TRBD1 (5 bases). Germline assignment: CDR1 SGHRS and CDR2 YFSETQ. V lost 0 bases and J 10 bases, leaving 19 bases between the germline ends. This CDR3 is built from 15 residues.

This clone was counted once. The chain is built from TRBV30 and TRBJ1-1, with D possibly TRBD1 on 6 matching bases. The V and J ends lost 1 base and 11 bases respectively, with 20 bases between them. The CDR3 spans 14 residues. Germline V CDR1 and CDR2: GTSNPN, SVGIG (reference sequence). CDR3 protein: CAWSASWGRGEAFF. The CDR3 nucleotides read TGTGCCTGGAGTGCCTCATGGGGGCGAGGGGAGGCTTTCTTT.

The chain recombines TRBV12-3 or TRBV12-4 with TRBJ1-2; no firm D call. The CDR3 length is 13 residues. Trimming shortened V by 1 base and J by 3 bases, and 6 bases separated the two germline ends. CDR3 in amino acids: CASSLDDYYGYTF. The CDR3 coding sequence is TGTGCCAGCAGTTTAGACGACTACTATGGCTACACCTTC.

Here the CDR3 reads CASSPVTENEAFF. As DNA, the CDR3 is TGTGCCAGCTCACCGGTGACAGAGAATGAAGCTTTCTTT. J is TRBJ1-1 and V is TRBV18; the D gene is possibly TRBD1 (5 bases). V was cut by 3 bases and J by 7 bases, with 12 bases left in between. Germline values: CDR1 KGHSH, CDR2 LQKENI. This CDR3 spans 13 amino acids.

This chain uses TRBV28 with TRBJ2-1, with TRBD2 matching over 12 bases. V shed 6 bases and J 4 bases; nucleotides not matched to a gene: 22. This CDR3 is 21 amino acids long. Germline V CDR1 and CDR2: MDHEN, SYDVKM. CDR3 DNA: TGTGCCAGCAGCACCCCTGGGGGGGACCCTAGGACTAGCGGGACTTACAATGAGCAGTTCTTC. This translates into CASSTPGGDPRTSGTYNEQFF.

The rearrangement joins TRBV7-2 to TRBJ1-5; the match to TRBD1 covers 8 bases. The germline V gene has CDR1 SGHTA and CDR2 FQGNSA. Trimming took 1 base from V and 0 from J; bases not matched to a gene: 8. The CDR3 covers 18 residues. As DNA, the CDR3 is TGTGCCAGCAGCTTAGTAGGGACAGGTGCTCTTAGCAATCAGCCCCAGCATTTT. Its protein product is CASSLVGTGALSNQPQHF.

The J gene is TRBJ2-1, the V gene TRBV10-3, with TRBD2 matching over 8 bases. The CDR3 covers 14 residues. With 4 bases clipped from V and 4 bases from J, the junction kept 3 bases outside the gene matches. Germline V gene lookup returns CDR1 ENHRY and CDR2 SYGVKD. The CDR3: CAISVGGGYNEQFF. The CDR3 DNA reads as TGTGCCATCAGTGTCGGCGGGGGGTACAATGAGCAGTTCTTC.

In this sample, this clone turned up a few times. V is TRBV18 and J is TRBJ1-1; a weak D match, TRBD1 (6 bases). V was trimmed by 3 bases and J by 5 bases, leaving 16 bases between them. There are 15 residues in the CDR3. Germline CDR1 and CDR2: KGHSH and LQKENI. CDR3 DNA sequence: TGTGCCAGCTCACCTACCACAGGGTCCCAGACTGAAGCTTTCTTT. Its translation: CASSPTTGSQTEAFF.

The gene calls are TRBV4-1 and TRBJ2-7; D not resolved. The germline gives CDR1 MGHRA, CDR2 YSYEKL. Trimming took off 0 bases at V and 7 bases at J, with 10 bases between the two ends. This CDR3 comprises 13 residues. CDR3 amino acids: CASSQDPNGEQYF. The DNA of the CDR3 is TGCGCCAGCAGCCAAGATCCGAACGGTGAGCAGTACTTC.

The gene calls are TRBV3-1 (or the pseudogene TRBV3-2) and TRBJ1-2; 9 bases line up with TRBD1. Germline trimming cut 2 bases from V and 3 bases from J; bases unmatched to any gene: 1. CDR1 and CDR2 from the germline V gene are LGHDT and YNNKEL (reference sequence). The CDR3 contains 14 residues. CDR3 region: CASSQRDRDYGYTF. CDR3 coding DNA: TGTGCCAGCAGCCAACGGGACAGGGACTATGGCTACACCTTC.

The chain employs TRBV19 and TRBJ2-2, with D maybe TRBD2 (5 bases). The CDR3 loop spans 14 amino acids. V shed 7 bases and J shed 3 bases, with 12 bases lying between them. CDR1 LNHDA and CDR2 SQIVND come from the germline V gene (reference sequence). CDR3 protein: CASMGGGYTGELFF. The CDR3 DNA sequence: TGTGCCAGTATGGGCGGAGGATACACCGGGGAGCTGTTTTTT. The full variable domain, in which reference TRBV19 and TRBJ2-2 provide the parts outside the CDR3, is DGGITQSPKYLFRKEGQNVTLSCEQNLNHDAMYWYRQDPGQGLRLIYYSQIVNDFQKGDIAEGYSVSREKKESFPLTVTSAQKNPTAFYLCASMGGGYTGELFFGEGSRLTVL.

The V and J genes are TRBV27 and TRBJ2-7; 8 bases are a match to TRBD1. Trimming took 6 bases from V and 4 from J; bases not matched to a gene: 5. This CDR3 is 13 amino acids long. Germline V CDR1 and CDR2: MNHEY, SMNVEV (reference sequence). The chain's CDR3 is CASSGQGRYEQYF. CDR3 nucleotides: TGTGCCAGCAGCGGACAGGGCCGTTACGAGCAGTACTTC.

This rearrangement joins TRBV2 to TRBJ1-2; 8 positions agree with TRBD1. After removal of 6 bases from V and 5 bases from J, the junction contained 14 bases not matched to a gene. Germline CDR1 reads SNHLY; CDR2 reads FYNNEI. The CDR3 loop spans 16 amino acids. The CDR3 spells CASSPLRDRGGYGYTF. The CDR3 DNA reads as TGTGCCAGCAGCCCTCTTCGTGACAGGGGTGGGTATGGCTACACCTTC.

The chain links TRBV19 to TRBJ1-5, with 8 nucleotides matching TRBD1. The CDR3 runs 13 residues. The germline CDR1 and CDR2 sequences are LNHDA and SQIVND (reference sequence). Trimming removed 4 bases from V and 6 bases from J; junction bases left unmatched: 2. The CDR3 here is CASSTGGGQPQHF. The CDR3 nucleotides are TGTGCCAGTAGTACAGGGGGCGGTCAGCCCCAGCATTTT.

The V gene is TRBV7-3, the J gene TRBJ1-3, with D unclear. CDR3 length: 16 residues. Trimming cost V 0 bases and J 0 bases, with 9 bases left between them. Germline V gene sequence: CDR1 SGHTA, CDR2 FQGTGA. The CDR3 protein is CASSLTGAGSGNTIYF. CDR3 DNA sequence: TGTGCCAGCAGCTTAACGGGAGCCGGCTCTGGAAACACCATATATTTT.

The chain employs TRBV7-8 and TRBJ2-5; TRBD2 is a possible D gene (7 bases). The CDR3 is 16 residues long. Germline CDR1 reads SGHVS; CDR2 reads FQNEAQ. V lost 2 bases to trimming and J lost 5 bases, with 18 bases between them. CDR3 in amino acids: CASSLISGGGGETQYF. CDR3 bases: TGTGCCAGCAGCTTAATCTCCGGGGGAGGGGGGGAGACCCAGTACTTC.

The chain has TRBV6-6 and TRBJ2-2; tentatively, D is TRBD1 (5 bases). The CDR3 is made up of 15 amino acids. Germline loops: CDR1 MNHNY, CDR2 SVGAGI (reference sequence). The V and J ends lost 3 bases and 2 bases respectively, with 10 bases between them. The CDR3 is CASSYIGVNTGELFF. For the CDR3, the DNA is TGTGCCAGCAGTTATATAGGGGTTAACACCGGGGAGCTGTTTTTT.

The rearrangement uses TRBV7-9 and TRBJ1-4; perhaps TRBD1 as D (5 bases). The ends were cut back, 4 bases at V and 0 bases at J, with 6 bases in the middle. The length of the CDR3 is 14 residues. Germline-derived CDR1 and CDR2 are SEHNR and FQNEAQ (reference sequence). The DNA of the CDR3 is TGTGCCAGCAGCTGGGGGGCAACTAATGAAAAACTGTTTTTT. This encodes CASSWGATNEKLFF.

The rearrangement joins TRBV18 to TRBJ2-7; 7 bases agree with TRBD1. The CDR3 sequence is 16 residues long. The V gene end was trimmed by 1 base and the J gene end by 2 bases; junction bases not matched to a gene: 8. CDR1 is KGHSH and CDR2 is LQKENI in the germline V gene. In DNA form, the CDR3 reads TGTGCCAGCTCACCACGGAAACAGGGGAGCGCCTACGAGCAGTACTTC. Amino acid sequence: CASSPRKQGSAYEQYF.

The J gene is TRBJ1-5, the V gene TRBV19; no firm D call. V was pared by 7 bases and J by 3 bases, with 7 bases between. Germline lookup yields CDR1 LNHDA and CDR2 SQIVND (reference sequence). The CDR3 is 12 residues long. In DNA form, the CDR3 reads TGTGCCAGTACCGACTCCAATCAGCCCCAGCATTTT. It is translated as CASTDSNQPQHF.

The chain employs TRBV21-1 and TRBJ2-3; TRBD2, the table's D call, lacks a check against the DNA. TRBV21-1 is termed a pseudogene. CDR3 size: 17 residues. CDR3 protein: CASSIHYSGRARDTQYF. The CDR3 nucleotides read TGTGCCAGCAGTATACACTATAGCGGGAGGGCCCGGGATACGCAGTATTTT.